Sequencing of this TCR beta chain was carried out in a study of T cells in Graves' hyperthyroidism and ophthalmopathy. RNA transcripts served as the template for amplifying TCR beta CDR3 regions. A set of HTBI primers served as the primers for a first-round RT-PCR of the TCR CDR3. TCRdb reprocessed the multiplex PCR reads via MiXCR and lists one record per CDR3 protein. Of around 97,000 distinct CDR3 sequences in the sample, about half are singletons; the top ten hold approximately 30%. Hyperthyroidism, newly diagnosed and lasting under 2 months, affected patients aged 18 to 65. Clinical symptoms, serum thyroxine, TRAb, thyroid ultrasound and orbital computed tomography established diagnosis. Specimen: blood. The TCR comes from a man in his forties with Graves' hyperthyroidism.

The CDR3 DNA sequence: TGTGCCAGCAGCCTACAGGGGGCGAATGGAAACACCATATATTTT. Its protein product is CASSLQGANGNTIYF. This sequence joins TRBV9 and TRBJ1-3; 9 positions agree with TRBD1. CDR3 length: 15 residues. Germline V gives CDR1 SGDLS, CDR2 YYNGEE. V trimming: 4 bases; J trimming: 3 bases; junction bases outside the gene matches: 5.